A selection of T cell receptor beta chains follows, all from one sample in a study of cytomegalovirus exposure and HLA in healthy donors. Repertoires were generated with immunoSEQ multiplex PCR, while TCRdb's copy carries only in-frame clones and drops some. Its clone listing holds approximately 70,000 clones. The sequencing input was PBMCs. The receptor source for this set is a woman aged 25 to 39 in good health and CMV-seronegative. Each CDR3 is given without its conserved first and last residue.

V gene	J gene	CDR3 protein
TRBV28	TRBJ1-2	ASMWGPAGYT
TRBV30	TRBJ1-2	AWANRVNYT
TRBV5-1	TRBJ2-7	ASAFDHPGEQY
TRBV19	TRBJ2-3	ASSGTSGTDTQY
TRBV11-1	TRBJ1-6	ASSHPSSISPLH
TRBV7-6	TRBJ1-4	ASSLAEGEKLF
TRBV7-3	TRBJ2-1	ASSLQGGGNNEQF
TRBV6-5	TRBJ1-4	ASSYSNSGGREKLF
TRBV19	TRBJ2-1	ASRGSSYNEQF
TRBV30	TRBJ2-3	AWCRVQLTDTQY
TRBV27	TRBJ2-1	ASSLRQYNEQF
TRBV5-1	TRBJ2-3	ASSILAGAADTQY
TRBV29-1	TRBJ2-1	SVAGGRINEQF
TRBV19	TRBJ1-1	ASSMGTGNTEAF
TRBV10-1	TRBJ2-7	ASSESGGTYEQY
TRBV2	TRBJ2-7	ASTRGGSYEQY
TRBV9	TRBJ2-3	ASSASGTRADTQY
TRBV7-9	TRBJ2-3	ASSLLAGGPNTQY
TRBV10-3	TRBJ2-1	ALPGTDNEQF
TRBV27	TRBJ2-3	ASSYQTGTDTQY
TRBV6-1	TRBJ1-6	ASSAPTGASNSPLH
TRBV2	TRBJ1-5	ASSDSQGPQH
TRBV6-1	TRBJ2-7	ASSERRGPYEQY
TRBV11-2	TRBJ2-7	ASSPTLGVTPSSYEQY
TRBV29-1	TRBJ2-1	SVKTSGVYNEQF
TRBV5-1	TRBJ1-6	ASSPHEGARGNSPLH
TRBV4-2	TRBJ2-5	ASSQGQGEGETQY
TRBV19	TRBJ1-2	ASSTRGDGYT
TRBV4-1	TRBJ2-1	ASRRSGGPRNEQF
TRBV5-5	TRBJ1-1	ASSVTGRRGAEAF
TRBV6-5	TRBJ2-7	ASSYGDTTSGQY
TRBV10-3	TRBJ2-2	AINREGGTGELF
TRBV6-6	TRBJ1-1	ASRGGAATEAF
TRBV30	TRBJ2-7	AWSPLGQSYEQY
TRBV4-1	TRBJ1-4	ASSRGGGFMATNEKLF
TRBV6-5	TRBJ1-4	ASSLQGVGEKLF
TRBV7-8	TRBJ2-3	ASSLDALDYLGTDTQY
TRBV11-2	TRBJ1-1	ASSSESTEAF
TRBV7-9	TRBJ2-5	ASSPQGTSNQETQY
TRBV9	TRBJ2-3	ASSVARTGGANTQY
TRBV4-3	TRBJ1-6	ASSQVSPGTGSSPLH
TRBV5-1	TRBJ2-1	ASSFTSGLAGVDEQF
TRBV27	TRBJ2-2	ASSPGDSHTGELF
TRBV5-8	TRBJ1-5	ASSGPIGTARILRPQH
TRBV7-9	TRBJ2-3	ASTLAAGSTDTQY
TRBV7-9	TRBJ2-2	ASSFLWTGSDTGELF